The 9 T cell receptor beta chains given below trace back to one sample, sequenced in a study of CD8+CD57+ T cells in acquired aplastic anemia. Patients picked for sequencing had shown CD8+CD57+ cell expansion detected by flow cytometry. It was genomic DNA that served as the template for profiling TCR beta VDJ and CDR3. Each CDR3 protein is one row after TCRdb ran MiXCR on the reads. This sample has about 58,000 distinct CDR3 sequences, with approximately 54% found just once. Material for sequencing was sorted CD4+, CD8+, or CD8+CD57+ T cells (not recorded which) from PBMCs. These receptor sequences come from a human donor with aplastic anemia.

J is TRBJ2-3 and V is TRBV7-3, with D possibly matching TRBD1 (5 bases). Trimming cost V 1 base and J 2 bases, with 16 bases left between them. Germline V gene data show CDR1 as SGHTA and CDR2 as FQGTGA. This CDR3 has 17 amino acids. The CDR3 spells CASSLKGLGLTTDTQYF. CDR3 nucleotides: TGTGCCAGCAGCTTAAAAGGATTGGGGCTAACCACAGATACGCAGTATTTT.

The gene calls are TRBV10-2 and TRBJ1-2, with TRBD1 matching over 7 bases. The V gene's germline CDR1 is WSHSY and CDR2 SAAADI. V was clipped by 0 bases and J by 3 bases; unmatched bases: 4. CDR3 length equals 15 residues. CDR3 nucleotide sequence: TGCGCCAGCAGTGAGTCGCAGGGGGTTGACTATGGCTACACCTTC. Its translation is CASSESQGVDYGYTF.

This clonotype has a handful of counts. The J gene is TRBJ1-5, the V gene TRBV2; D gene unclear. The CDR3 length is 16 residues. Trimming stripped 2 bases from V and 3 bases from J, with 14 bases between. In germline, CDR1 is SNHLY, CDR2 FYNNEI. The CDR3 DNA sequence: TGTGCCAGCAGTGAAATCCCGATCAGGTCCAATCAGCCCCAGCATTTT. This sequence encodes CASSEIPIRSNQPQHF. The complete variable domain, with remaining parts taken from reference TRBV2 and TRBJ1-5, reads EPEVTQTPSHQVTQMGQEVILRCVPISNHLYFYWYRQILGQKVEFLVSFYNNEISEKSEIFDDQFSVERPDGSNFTLKIRSTKLEDSAMYFCASSEIPIRSNQPQHFGDGTRLSIL.

This rearrangement joins TRBV29-1 to TRBJ1-1; no clear D. The CDR3 has 13 amino acids. V dropped 1 base and J dropped 6 bases, with 12 bases sitting between them. In germline, CDR1 is SQVTM, CDR2 ANQGSEA. CDR3 residues: CSVEGLPPSEAFF. In nucleotides, the CDR3 is TGCAGCGTTGAAGGCCTGCCTCCTTCTGAAGCTTTCTTT.

The J gene is TRBJ2-7, the V gene TRBV15; D unresolved. The germline V gene has CDR1 LNHNV and CDR2 YYDKDF (reference sequence). The CDR3 is 14 residues long. V shed 0 bases and J shed 4 bases, with 10 bases lying between them. CDR3 nucleotide sequence: TGTGCCACCAGCAGAGATGACAAAGATTACGAGCAGTACTTC. It codes for CATSRDDKDYEQYF.

This chain joins TRBV10-1 and TRBJ2-1, with no clear D. The V end lost 1 base, the J end lost 4 bases, and 14 bases lay between the germline ends. Germline V lookup: CDR1 WNHNN, CDR2 SYGVQD (reference sequence). This CDR3 has 16 amino acids. This chain's CDR3 is CASSEFATTLYNEQFF. The CDR3 nucleotides read TGCGCCAGCAGTGAGTTTGCGACAACCCTATACAATGAGCAGTTCTTC.

As for this clonotype: Since the CDR3 does not end with the conserved phenylalanine or tryptophan, this likely comes from a read error. V gene TRBV6-1 combines with J gene TRBJ2-1; tentative D call: TRBD2 (5 bases). Trimming stripped 6 bases from V and 3 bases from J, with 12 bases between. Germline-derived CDR1 and CDR2 are MNHNS and SASEGT. CDR3 length: 14 amino acids. CDR3 nucleotide sequence: TGTGCCAGCAGGCGTCTGGAGGTCTACAATGAGCAGTTCTCC. Protein product: CASRRLEVYNEQFS.

In this sample, this clonotype turned up a few times. This chain links TRBV2 with TRBJ1-2; D is unresolved. Germline-derived CDR1 and CDR2 are SNHLY and FYNNEI. The CDR3 is made up of 10 amino acids. Deletions cut 8 bases from V and 5 bases from J, with 6 bases between. The CDR3 region is CASWVYGYTF. DNA of the CDR3: TGTGCCAGCTGGGTGTATGGCTACACCTTC. The complete variable domain, with remaining parts taken from reference TRBV2 and TRBJ1-2, reads EPEVTQTPSHQVTQMGQEVILRCVPISNHLYFYWYRQILGQKVEFLVSFYNNEISEKSEIFDDQFSVERPDGSNFTLKIRSTKLEDSAMYFCASWVYGYTFGSGTRLTVV.

J is TRBJ1-2 and V is TRBV25-1; TRBD1 matches at 7 bases. V lost 4 bases and J lost 4; bases outside the gene matches: 9. Germline CDR1 and CDR2: MGHDK and SYGVNS. CDR3 length: 15 residues. The CDR3 sequence is CASSGGTASTYGYTF. As DNA, the CDR3 is TGTGCCAGCAGTGGAGGGACAGCGTCAACCTATGGCTACACCTTC.